The source of this T cell receptor beta chain is a study of blood T cell repertoires in COVID-19 (dated by TCRdb to 2018 to 2020). With regard to the full study: The collaborator samples originated in the United States, Italy and Spain and spanned the acute and convalescent phases of COVID-19. The repertoires were released in a freely available public database intended as a resource for research on the immune response to SARS-CoV-2. Deeply sampled blood TCRbeta repertoires from subjects exposed to, actively infected with, or recovered from COVID-19 were included in the dataset. The sample metadata nearly always contained a de-identified subject ID, COVID-19 status, age in years and sex. The prospective study material was composed of cDNA or gDNA derived from T cells, B-cell-depleted T cells, or PBMCs. HLA class I and class II types, where available, came from metadata supplied by the sample provider rather than from assay-based typing. The samples were drawn from two sources: the first 160 participants of the ongoing ImmuneRACE study, and some 1,300 subjects contributed by 6 global collaborators. Results and caveats for the whole study, not just this receptor: Clinical and demographic metadata were provided uncurated, with the amount varying by source and participant.

TCRbeta CDR3 regions were amplified from genomic DNA using the immunoSEQ Assay, a bias-controlled multiplex PCR. As for how the authors treated the data: The number of nucleated cells in each sample was estimated by amplification of reference gene primers within the assay. To quantify the absolute abundance of each unique TCRbeta CDR3 rearrangement, sequence reads were collapsed and filtered. For each sample, productive Simpson clonality was calculated as the square root of Simpson's diversity index over productive rearrangements. Here the immuneACCESS table is served through TCRdb, limited to in-frame sequences with V and J called. Missing clones are a known gap in these copies; in checked studies unresolved V genes cover under half, and the rest lacks a known reason. Clone size and the V and J calls come from that table; the DNA yielded D and trimming. Across this sample there are over 50,000 clones, with around 92% seen only once. Of the sample, more than 5.5% is held by the ten largest clones.

The count of this clone is one. It has no known antigen specificity. One base away there is no much larger clone; base qualities are not given. Collaborating institutions collected whole blood in K2EDTA tubes following their own protocols. For TCRbeta analysis, collaborator samples were shipped as frozen whole blood, as isolated PBMCs, or as DNA extracted from either sample type. Trimming takes 7 bases from V and 4 bases from J, and the germline ends sit 19 bases apart. From cysteine to phenylalanine, the CDR3 is 16 amino acids long. The read is trimmed to its CDR3 DNA, 48 bases read in frame from base 1. CDR1 and CDR2 (SGHVS, FQNEAQ) derive from the germline V gene.

The sequence links TRBV7-8 to TRBJ2-2; possibly the D gene is TRBD1, per 6 matching bases. The TCR originated in a man aged 50 or older with active COVID-19. Material for sequencing was peripheral blood. The CDR3 in this case is CASTSGATSFTGELFF. The nucleotide sequence is given as TGTGCCAGCACCTCAGGGGCTACTAGTTTCACCGGGGAGCTGTTTTTT.